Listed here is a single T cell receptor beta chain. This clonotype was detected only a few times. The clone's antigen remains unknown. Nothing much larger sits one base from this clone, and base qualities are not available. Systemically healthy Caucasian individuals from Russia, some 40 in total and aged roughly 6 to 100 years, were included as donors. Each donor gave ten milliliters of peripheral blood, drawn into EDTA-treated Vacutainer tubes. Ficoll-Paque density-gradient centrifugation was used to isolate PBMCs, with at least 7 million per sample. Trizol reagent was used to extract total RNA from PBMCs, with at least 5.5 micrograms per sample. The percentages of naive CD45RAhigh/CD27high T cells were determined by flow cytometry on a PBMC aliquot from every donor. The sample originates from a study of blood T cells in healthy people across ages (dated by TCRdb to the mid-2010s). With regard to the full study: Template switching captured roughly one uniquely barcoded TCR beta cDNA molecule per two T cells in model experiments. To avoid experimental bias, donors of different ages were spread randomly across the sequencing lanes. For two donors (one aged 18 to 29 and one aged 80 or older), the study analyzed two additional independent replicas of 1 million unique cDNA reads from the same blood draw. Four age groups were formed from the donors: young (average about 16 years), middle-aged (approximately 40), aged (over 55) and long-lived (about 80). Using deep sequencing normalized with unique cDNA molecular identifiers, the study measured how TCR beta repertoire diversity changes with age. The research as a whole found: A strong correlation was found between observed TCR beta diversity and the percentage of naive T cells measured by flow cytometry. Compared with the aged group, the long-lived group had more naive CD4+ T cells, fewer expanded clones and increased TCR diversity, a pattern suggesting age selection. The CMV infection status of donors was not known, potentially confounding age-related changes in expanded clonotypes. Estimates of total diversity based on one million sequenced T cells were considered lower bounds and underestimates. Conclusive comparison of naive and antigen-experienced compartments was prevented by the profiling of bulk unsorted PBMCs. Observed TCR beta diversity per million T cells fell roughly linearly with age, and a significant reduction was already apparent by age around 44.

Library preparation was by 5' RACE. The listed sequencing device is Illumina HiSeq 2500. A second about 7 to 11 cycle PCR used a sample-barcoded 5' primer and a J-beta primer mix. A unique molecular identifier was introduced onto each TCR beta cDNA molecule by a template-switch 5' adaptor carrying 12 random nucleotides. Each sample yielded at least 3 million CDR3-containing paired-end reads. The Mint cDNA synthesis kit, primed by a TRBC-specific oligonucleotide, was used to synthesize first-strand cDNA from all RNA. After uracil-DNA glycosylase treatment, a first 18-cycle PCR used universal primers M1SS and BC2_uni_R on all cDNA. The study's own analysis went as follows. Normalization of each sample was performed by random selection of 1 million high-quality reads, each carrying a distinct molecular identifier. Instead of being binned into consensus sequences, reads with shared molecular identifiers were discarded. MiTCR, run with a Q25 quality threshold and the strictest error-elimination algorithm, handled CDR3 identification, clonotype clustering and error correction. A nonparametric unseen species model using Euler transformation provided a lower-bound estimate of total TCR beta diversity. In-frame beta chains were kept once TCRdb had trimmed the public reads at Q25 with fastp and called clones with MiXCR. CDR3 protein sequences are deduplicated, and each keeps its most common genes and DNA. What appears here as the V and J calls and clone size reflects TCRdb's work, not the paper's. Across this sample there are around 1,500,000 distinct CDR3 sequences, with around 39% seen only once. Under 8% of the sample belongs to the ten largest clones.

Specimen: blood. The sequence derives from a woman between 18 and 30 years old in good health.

CDR3 sequence: CASSPQTTLNYGYTF. The base sequence is TGCGCCAGCAGCCCTCAGACCACTTTGAACTATGGCTACACCTTC. The chain is assembled from TRBV5-1 and TRBJ1-2; confidence is insufficient to name the D gene. Deletion took 4 bases off V and 2 bases off J, with a span of 15 bases between the germline ends. Via the germline V gene, CDR1 is SGHRS and CDR2 YFSETQ. The CDR3 covers 15 residues, taking in both the cysteine and the phenylalanine. CDR3 DNA only is kept here, 45 bases in frame from base 1.